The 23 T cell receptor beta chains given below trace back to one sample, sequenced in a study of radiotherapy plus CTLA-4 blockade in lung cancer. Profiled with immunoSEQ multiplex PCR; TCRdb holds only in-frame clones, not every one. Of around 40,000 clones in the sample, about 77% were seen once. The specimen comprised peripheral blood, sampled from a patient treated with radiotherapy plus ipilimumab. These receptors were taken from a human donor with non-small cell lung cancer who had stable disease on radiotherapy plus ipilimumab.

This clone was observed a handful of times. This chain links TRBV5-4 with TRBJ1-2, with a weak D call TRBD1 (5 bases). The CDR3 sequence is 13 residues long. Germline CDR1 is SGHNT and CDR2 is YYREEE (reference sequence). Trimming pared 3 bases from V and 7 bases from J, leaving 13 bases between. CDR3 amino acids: CASSSPGGGGYTF. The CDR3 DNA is TGTGCCAGCAGCTCACCCGGCGGGGGTGGCTACACCTTC.

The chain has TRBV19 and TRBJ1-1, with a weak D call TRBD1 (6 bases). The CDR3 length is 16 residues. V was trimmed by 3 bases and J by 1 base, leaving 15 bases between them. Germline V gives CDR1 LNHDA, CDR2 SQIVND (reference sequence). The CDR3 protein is CASSISGVGKNTEAFF. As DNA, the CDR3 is TGTGCCAGTAGTATCTCAGGGGTGGGGAAGAACACTGAAGCTTTCTTT.

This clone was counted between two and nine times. CDR3 in amino acids: CASRKTVTSSGANVLTF. DNA of the CDR3: TGTGCCAGCAGAAAGACAGTGACAAGCTCTGGGGCCAACGTCCTGACTTTC. The genes are TRBV2 and TRBJ2-6; a weak D match, TRBD1 (5 bases). V lost 6 bases to trimming and J lost 0 bases, with 15 bases between them. The CDR3 sequence is 17 residues long. From germline, CDR1 is SNHLY and CDR2 FYNNEI.

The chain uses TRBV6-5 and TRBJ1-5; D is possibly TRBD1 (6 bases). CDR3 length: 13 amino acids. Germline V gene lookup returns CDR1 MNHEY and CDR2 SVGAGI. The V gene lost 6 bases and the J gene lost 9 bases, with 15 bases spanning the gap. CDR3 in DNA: TGTGCCAGCAGCCAGAGAACAGGGATGCCCCAGCATTTT. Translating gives CASSQRTGMPQHF.

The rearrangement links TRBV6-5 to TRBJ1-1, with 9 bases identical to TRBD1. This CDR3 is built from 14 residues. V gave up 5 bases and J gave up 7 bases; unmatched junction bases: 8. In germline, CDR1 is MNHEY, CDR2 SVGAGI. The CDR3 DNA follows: TGTGCCAGCAGTCTCGTACAGGGGGCGTATGAAGCTTTCTTT. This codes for CASSLVQGAYEAFF.

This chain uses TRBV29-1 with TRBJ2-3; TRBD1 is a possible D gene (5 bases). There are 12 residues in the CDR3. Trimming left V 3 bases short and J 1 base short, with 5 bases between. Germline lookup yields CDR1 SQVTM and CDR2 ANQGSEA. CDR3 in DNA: TGCAGCGTTGACAGGGGCACAGATACGCAGTATTTT. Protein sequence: CSVDRGTDTQYF.

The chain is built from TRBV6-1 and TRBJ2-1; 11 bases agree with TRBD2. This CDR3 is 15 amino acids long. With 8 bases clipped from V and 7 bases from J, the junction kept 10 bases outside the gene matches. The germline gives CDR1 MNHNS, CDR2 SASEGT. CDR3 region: CASVSLAGGRNEQFF. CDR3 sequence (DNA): TGTGCCAGCGTATCTTTAGCGGGGGGGCGAAATGAGCAGTTCTTC.

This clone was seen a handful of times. The CDR3 region is CASSRTQENIQYF. The CDR3 DNA reads as TGTGCCAGTAGTCGGACTCAAGAAAACATTCAGTACTTC. The chain combines TRBV19 with TRBJ2-4, with D tentatively TRBD2 (5 bases). V was cut by 5 bases and J by 5 bases, with 10 bases left in between. The CDR3 runs 13 residues. Germline lookup yields CDR1 LNHDA and CDR2 SQIVND (reference sequence).

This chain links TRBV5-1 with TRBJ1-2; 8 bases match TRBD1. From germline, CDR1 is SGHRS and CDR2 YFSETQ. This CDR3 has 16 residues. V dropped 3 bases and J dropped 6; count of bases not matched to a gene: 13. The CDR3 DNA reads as TGCGCCAGCAGCTCGCAACACGGACAGGGTCAAAATGGCTACACCTTC. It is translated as CASSSQHGQGQNGYTF.

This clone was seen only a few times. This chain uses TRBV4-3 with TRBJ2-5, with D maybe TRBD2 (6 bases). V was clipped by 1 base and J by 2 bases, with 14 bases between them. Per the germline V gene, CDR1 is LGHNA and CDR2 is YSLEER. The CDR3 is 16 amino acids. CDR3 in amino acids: CASSQGEAGGQETQYF. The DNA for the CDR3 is TGCGCCAGCAGCCAAGGGGAGGCAGGAGGTCAAGAGACCCAGTACTTC.

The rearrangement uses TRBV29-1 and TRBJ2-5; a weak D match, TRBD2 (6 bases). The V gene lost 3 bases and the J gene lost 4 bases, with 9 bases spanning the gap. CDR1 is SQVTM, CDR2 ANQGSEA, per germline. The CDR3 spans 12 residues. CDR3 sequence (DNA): TGCAGCGTTGAGGAGGGTACAGAGACCCAGTACTTC. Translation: CSVEEGTETQYF.

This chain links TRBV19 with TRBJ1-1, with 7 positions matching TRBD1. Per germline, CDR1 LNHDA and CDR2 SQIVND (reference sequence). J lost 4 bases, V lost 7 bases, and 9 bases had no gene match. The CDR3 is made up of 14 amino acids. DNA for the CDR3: TGTGCCAGTAAAGACTCCAGGGACAGCACTGAAGCTTTCTTT. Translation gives CASKDSRDSTEAFF.

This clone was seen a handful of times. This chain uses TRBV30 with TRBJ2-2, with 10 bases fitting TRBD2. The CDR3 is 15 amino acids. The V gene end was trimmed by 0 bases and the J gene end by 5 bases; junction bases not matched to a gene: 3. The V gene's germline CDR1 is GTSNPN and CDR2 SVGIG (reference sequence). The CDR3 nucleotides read TGTGCCTGGAGTGTTCTAGCGGGGGCAACCGGGGAGCTGTTTTTT. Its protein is CAWSVLAGATGELFF.

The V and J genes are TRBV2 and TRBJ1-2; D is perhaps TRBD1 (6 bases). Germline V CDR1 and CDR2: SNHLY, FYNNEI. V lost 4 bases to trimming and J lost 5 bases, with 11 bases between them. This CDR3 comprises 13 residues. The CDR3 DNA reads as TGTGCCAGCAGTGGAGGACAGTCGTATGGCTACACCTTC. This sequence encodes CASSGGQSYGYTF.

The chain's CDR3 is CASSPRQGPNQPQHF. The CDR3 DNA sequence: TGTGCCAGCTCACCTCGACAGGGCCCGAATCAGCCCCAGCATTTT. V gene TRBV18 combines with J gene TRBJ1-5; the match to TRBD1 covers 7 bases. V dropped 3 bases and J dropped 4; count of bases not matched to a gene: 6. This CDR3 region has 15 residues. CDR1 and CDR2 from the germline V gene are KGHSH and LQKENI.

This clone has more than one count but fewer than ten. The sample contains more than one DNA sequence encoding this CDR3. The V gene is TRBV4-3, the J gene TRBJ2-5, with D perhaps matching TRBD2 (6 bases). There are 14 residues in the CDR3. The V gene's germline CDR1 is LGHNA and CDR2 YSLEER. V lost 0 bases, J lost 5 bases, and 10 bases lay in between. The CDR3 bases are TGCGCCAGCAGCCAAGATCGGAGCGGGGAGACCCAGTACTTC. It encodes CASSQDRSGETQYF.

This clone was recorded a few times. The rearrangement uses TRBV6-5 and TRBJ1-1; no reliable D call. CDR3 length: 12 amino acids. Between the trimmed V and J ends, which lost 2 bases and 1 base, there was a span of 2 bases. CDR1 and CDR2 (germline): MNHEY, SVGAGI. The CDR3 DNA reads TGTGCCAGCAGTTACCAGAACACTGAAGCTTTCTTT. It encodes CASSYQNTEAFF.

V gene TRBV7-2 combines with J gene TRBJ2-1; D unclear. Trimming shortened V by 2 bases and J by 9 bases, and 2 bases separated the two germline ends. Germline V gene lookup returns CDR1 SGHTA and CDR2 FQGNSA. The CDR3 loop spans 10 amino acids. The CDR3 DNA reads TGTGCCAGCAGCTTACGTGAGCAGTTCTTC. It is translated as CASSLREQFF.

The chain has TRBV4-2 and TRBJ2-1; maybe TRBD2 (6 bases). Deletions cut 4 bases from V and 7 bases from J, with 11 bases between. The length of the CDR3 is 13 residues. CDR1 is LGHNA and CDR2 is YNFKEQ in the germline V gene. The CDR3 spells CASSRGGGNEQFF. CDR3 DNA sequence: TGTGCCAGCAGCCGAGGTGGGGGGAATGAGCAGTTCTTC.

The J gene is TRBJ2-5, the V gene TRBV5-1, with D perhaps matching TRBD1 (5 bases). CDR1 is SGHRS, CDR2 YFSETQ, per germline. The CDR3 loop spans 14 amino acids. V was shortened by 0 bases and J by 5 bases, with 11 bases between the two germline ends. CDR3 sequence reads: CASSLATGGETQYF. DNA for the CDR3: TGCGCCAGCAGCTTGGCCACAGGTGGGGAGACCCAGTACTTC.

This CDR3 reads CASSPSRVSDTQYF. The CDR3 region has the DNA TGTGCCAGCTCACCGTCGAGGGTGTCCGATACGCAGTATTTT. This chain joins TRBV18 and TRBJ2-3, with D possibly matching TRBD2 (5 bases). The CDR3 consists of 14 residues. From germline, CDR1 is KGHSH and CDR2 LQKENI. Trimming took 3 bases from V and 6 from J, leaving 13 bases between them.

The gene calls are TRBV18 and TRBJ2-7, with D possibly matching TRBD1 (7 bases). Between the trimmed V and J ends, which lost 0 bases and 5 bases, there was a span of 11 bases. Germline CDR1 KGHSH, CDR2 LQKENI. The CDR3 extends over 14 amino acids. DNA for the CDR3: TGTGCCAGCTCACCACCTGCAGGGGGGAACGAGCAGTACTTC. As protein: CASSPPAGGNEQYF.

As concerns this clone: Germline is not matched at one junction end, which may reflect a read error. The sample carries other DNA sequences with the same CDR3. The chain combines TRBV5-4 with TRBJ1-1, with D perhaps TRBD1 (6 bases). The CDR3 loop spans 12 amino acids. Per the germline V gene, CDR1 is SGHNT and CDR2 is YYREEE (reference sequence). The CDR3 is CASSGRQDKAFF. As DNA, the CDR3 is TGCGCCAGCAGCGGGAGACAGGATAAGGCTTTCTTT.